This TCR beta chain was sequenced for a study of monozygotic twins with inflammatory bowel disease. Points from the study as a whole: Discrimination among different T cell subtypes was not achievable. People with IBD had fewer clonotypes in common with others than healthy twins did, especially with disease activity.

Each donor had approximately 2.4 ml of blood drawn. There were roughly 3,200 ng of total RNA used for each TCR library. TCRdb re-called the 5' RACE reads and shows each CDR3 protein once, DNA omitted. Its listing shows 400,000 or so distinct CDR3 sequences. CDR3 length: 11 residues. CDR1 and CDR2 (germline): DFQATT, SNEGSKA (reference sequence). A word on this clonotype: The antigen is undetermined.

The receptor was derived from a human donor with ulcerative colitis or Crohn's disease, or a healthy co-twin of an affected twin (not recorded which). The sequencing sample was made of blood. The chain is built from TRBV20-1 and TRBJ2-7; TCRdb's D call, TRBD2, is unchecked because there is no DNA. This chain's CDR3 is CSASKAVEQYF.